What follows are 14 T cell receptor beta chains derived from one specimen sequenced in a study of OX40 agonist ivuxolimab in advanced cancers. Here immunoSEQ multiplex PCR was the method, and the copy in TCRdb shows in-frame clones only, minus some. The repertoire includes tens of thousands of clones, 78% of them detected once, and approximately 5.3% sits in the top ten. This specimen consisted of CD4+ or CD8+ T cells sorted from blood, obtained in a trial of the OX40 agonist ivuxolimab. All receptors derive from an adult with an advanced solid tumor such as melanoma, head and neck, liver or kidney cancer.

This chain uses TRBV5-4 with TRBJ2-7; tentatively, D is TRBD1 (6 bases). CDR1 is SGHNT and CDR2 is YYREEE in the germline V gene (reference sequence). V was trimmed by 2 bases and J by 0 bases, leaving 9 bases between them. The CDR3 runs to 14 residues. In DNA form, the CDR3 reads TGTGCCAGCAGCTTTTGGGACACCTCCTACGAGCAGTACTTC. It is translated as CASSFWDTSYEQYF.

The CDR3 DNA is TGCGCCAGCCATGGGACAGAATTATTCACCGGGGAGCTGTTTTTT. It codes for CASHGTELFTGELFF. The chain joins TRBV5-1 to TRBJ2-2, with TRBD1 matching 7 bases. The CDR3 sequence is 15 residues long. Germline CDR1 reads SGHRS; CDR2 reads YFSETQ. Germline trimming cut 7 bases from V and 4 bases from J; bases unmatched to any gene: 10.

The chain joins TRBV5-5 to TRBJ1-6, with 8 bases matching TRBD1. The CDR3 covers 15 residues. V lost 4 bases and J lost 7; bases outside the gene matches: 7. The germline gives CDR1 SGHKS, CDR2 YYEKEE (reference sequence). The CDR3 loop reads CASSPAGTGNSPLHF. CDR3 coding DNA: TGTGCCAGCAGCCCCGCCGGGACAGGAAATTCACCCCTCCACTTT.

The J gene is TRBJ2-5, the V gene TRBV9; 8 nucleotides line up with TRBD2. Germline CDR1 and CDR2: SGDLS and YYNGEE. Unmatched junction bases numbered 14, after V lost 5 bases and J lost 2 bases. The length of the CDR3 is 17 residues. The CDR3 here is CASSRAPRAGAQETQYF. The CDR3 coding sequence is TGTGCCAGCAGTCGAGCCCCCCGAGCGGGGGCTCAAGAGACCCAGTACTTC.

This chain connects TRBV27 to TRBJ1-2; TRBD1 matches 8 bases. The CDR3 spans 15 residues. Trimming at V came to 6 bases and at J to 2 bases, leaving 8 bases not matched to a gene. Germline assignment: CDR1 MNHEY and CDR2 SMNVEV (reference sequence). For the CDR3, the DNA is TGTGCCAGCAGCCCTCTAGGACAGGGCAACTATGGCTACACCTTC. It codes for CASSPLGQGNYGYTF.

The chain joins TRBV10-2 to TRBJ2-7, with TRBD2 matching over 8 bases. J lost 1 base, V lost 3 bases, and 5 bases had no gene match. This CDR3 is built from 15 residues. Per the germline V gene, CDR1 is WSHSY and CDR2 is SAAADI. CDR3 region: CASSDGAGGSYEQYF. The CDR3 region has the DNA TGCGCCAGCAGTGACGGGGCGGGAGGATCCTACGAGCAGTACTTC.

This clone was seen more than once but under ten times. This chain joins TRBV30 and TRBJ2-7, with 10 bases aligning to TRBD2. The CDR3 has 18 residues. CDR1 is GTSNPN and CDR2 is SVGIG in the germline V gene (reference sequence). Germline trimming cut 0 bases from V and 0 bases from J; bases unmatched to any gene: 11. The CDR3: CAWSVSYRASGSSYEQYF. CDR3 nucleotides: TGTGCCTGGAGTGTATCGTATAGGGCTAGCGGGAGCTCCTACGAGCAGTACTTC.

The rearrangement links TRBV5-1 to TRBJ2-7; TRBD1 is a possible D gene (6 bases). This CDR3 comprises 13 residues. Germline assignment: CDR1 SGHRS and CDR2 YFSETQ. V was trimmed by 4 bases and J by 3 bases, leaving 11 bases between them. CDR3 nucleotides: TGCGCCAGCAGCCCGGACAGAGACTACGAGCAGTACTTC. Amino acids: CASSPDRDYEQYF.

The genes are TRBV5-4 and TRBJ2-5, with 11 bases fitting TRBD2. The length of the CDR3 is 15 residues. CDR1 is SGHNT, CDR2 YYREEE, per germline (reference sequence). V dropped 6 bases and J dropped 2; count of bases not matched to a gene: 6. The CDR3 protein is CASTTGLAVQETQYF. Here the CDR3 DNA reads TGTGCCAGCACGACGGGACTAGCGGTACAAGAGACCCAGTACTTC.

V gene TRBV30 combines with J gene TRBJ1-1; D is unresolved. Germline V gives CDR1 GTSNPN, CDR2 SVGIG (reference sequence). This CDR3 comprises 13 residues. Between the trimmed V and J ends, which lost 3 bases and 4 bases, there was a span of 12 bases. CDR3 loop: CAWRGRLSTEAFF. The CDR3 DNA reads TGTGCCTGGAGAGGACGATTGAGCACTGAAGCTTTCTTT.

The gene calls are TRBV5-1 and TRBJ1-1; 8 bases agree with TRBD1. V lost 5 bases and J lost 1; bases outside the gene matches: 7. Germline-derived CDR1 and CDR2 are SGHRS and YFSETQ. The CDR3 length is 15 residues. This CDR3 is CASSFTGTGNTEAFF. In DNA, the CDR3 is TGCGCCAGCAGTTTTACCGGGACAGGGAACACTGAAGCTTTCTTT.

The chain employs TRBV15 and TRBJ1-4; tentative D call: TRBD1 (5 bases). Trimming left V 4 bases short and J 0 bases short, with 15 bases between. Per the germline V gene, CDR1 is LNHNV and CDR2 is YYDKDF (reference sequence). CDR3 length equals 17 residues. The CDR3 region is CATSTPLGGATNEKLFF. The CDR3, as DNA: TGTGCCACCAGCACACCCCTCGGGGGTGCAACTAATGAAAAACTGTTTTTT.

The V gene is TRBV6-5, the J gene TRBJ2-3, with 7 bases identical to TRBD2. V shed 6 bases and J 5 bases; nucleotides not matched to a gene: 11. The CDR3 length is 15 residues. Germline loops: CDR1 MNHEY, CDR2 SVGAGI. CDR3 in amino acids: CASRDSGVGKDTQYF. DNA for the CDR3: TGTGCCAGCAGAGACAGCGGGGTTGGGAAAGATACGCAGTATTTT.

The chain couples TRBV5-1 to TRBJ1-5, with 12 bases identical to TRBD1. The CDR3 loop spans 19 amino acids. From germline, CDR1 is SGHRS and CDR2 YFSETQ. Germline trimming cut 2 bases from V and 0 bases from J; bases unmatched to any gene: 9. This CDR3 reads CASSLPRDRGRVSNQPQHF. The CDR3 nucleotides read TGCGCCAGCAGCTTACCCCGGGACAGGGGGCGCGTTAGCAATCAGCCCCAGCATTTT.